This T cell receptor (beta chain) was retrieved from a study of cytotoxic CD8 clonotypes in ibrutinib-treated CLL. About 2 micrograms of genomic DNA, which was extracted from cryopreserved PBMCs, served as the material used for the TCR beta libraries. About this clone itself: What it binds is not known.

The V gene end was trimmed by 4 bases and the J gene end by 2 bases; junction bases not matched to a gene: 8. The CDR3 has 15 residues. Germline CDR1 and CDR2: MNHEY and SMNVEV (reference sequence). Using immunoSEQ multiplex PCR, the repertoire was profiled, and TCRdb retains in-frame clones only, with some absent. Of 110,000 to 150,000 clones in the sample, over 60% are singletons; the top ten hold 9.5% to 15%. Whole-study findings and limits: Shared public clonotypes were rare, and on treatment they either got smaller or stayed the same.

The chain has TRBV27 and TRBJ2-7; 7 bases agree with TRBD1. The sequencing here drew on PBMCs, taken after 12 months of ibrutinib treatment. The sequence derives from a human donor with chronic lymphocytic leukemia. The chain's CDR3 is CASSYQPGQTYEQYF. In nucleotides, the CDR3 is TGTGCCAGCAGTTATCAACCGGGACAGACCTACGAGCAGTACTTC.